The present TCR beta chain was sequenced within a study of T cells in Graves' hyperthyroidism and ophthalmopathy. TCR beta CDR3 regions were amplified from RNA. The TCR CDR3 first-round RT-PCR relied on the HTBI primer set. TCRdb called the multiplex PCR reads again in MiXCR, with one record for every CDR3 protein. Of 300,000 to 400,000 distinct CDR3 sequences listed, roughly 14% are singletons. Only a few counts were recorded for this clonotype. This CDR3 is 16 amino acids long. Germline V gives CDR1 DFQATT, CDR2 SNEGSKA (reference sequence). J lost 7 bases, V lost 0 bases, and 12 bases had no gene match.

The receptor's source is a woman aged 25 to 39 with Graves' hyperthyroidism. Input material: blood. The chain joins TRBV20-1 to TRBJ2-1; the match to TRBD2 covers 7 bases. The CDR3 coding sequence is TGCAGTGCTAGAGAACTTAGCGGGCGAACTTTAAATGAGCAGTTCTTC. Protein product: CSARELSGRTLNEQFF.